The entry below describes one T cell receptor (beta chain). The CDR3 sequence is 18 residues long. V was clipped by 6 bases and J by 9 bases; unmatched bases: 18. The V gene's germline CDR1 is MNHGY and CDR2 SAAAGT. Repertoires were generated with immunoSEQ multiplex PCR, while TCRdb's copy carries only in-frame clones and drops some. Here the sample spans roughly 27,000 clones, 70% to 85% being singletons. The treatment denotes: preoperative locoregional IRX-2 cytokine immunotherapy. Preoperative locoregional IRX-2 cytokine immunotherapy was tested in the phase Ib source study. The sample belongs to a study of preoperative IRX-2 immunotherapy in early breast cancer.

The V call is TRBV6-8, the J call TRBJ1-6; TRBD1 matches at 9 bases. Sampling was conducted from a patient treated with IRX-2 immunotherapy. This sequence originates from a human donor with breast cancer. In nucleotides, the CDR3 is TGTGCCAGCAGCAACCCACCGGGACAGGGAAGGTTTGGTTCACCCCTCCACTTT. This sequence encodes CASSNPPGQGRFGSPLHF.